The 14 T cell receptor beta chains below come from one sample, sequenced in a study of blood T cell repertoires in COVID-19. TCRdb's copy holds only in-frame clones and misses some; the assay was immunoSEQ multiplex PCR. Of about 300,000 clones listed, around 87% are singletons. Sequences were obtained from PBMCs or T cells enriched from blood (not recorded which). These receptors all stem from a young woman with acute COVID-19.

The sample holds one count of this clone. CDR3 amino acids: CASSLYLVLAGRADTQYF. CDR3 coding DNA: TGTGCCAGCAGCTTATACCTCGTACTAGCGGGAAGGGCAGATACGCAGTATTTT. This rearrangement joins TRBV7-9 to TRBJ2-3, with 10 bases lining up with TRBD2. CDR1 is SEHNR, CDR2 FQNEAQ, per germline (reference sequence). CDR3 length equals 18 residues. The trim removed 2 bases at V and 4 bases at J, leaving 12 bases unmatched.

The chain uses TRBV6-5 and TRBJ2-5; the match to TRBD1 covers 7 bases. The CDR3 loop spans 14 amino acids. Germline values: CDR1 MNHEY, CDR2 SVGAGI. The V gene end was trimmed by 7 bases and the J gene end by 4 bases; junction bases not matched to a gene: 9. CDR3 nucleotide sequence: TGTGCCAGCACCCCCGACAGGGACAGAGAGACCCAGTACTTC. Its translation is CASTPDRDRETQYF.

The chain carries TRBV27 and TRBJ2-7; D is uncertain. Germline values: CDR1 MNHEY, CDR2 SMNVEV (reference sequence). This CDR3 region has 11 residues. V shed 4 bases and J shed 3 bases, with 4 bases lying between them. The CDR3 loop reads CASSSFYEQYF. The CDR3 DNA reads as TGTGCCAGCAGTTCTTTCTACGAGCAGTACTTC.

The chain is built from TRBV28 and TRBJ1-2; 9 bases agree with TRBD1. V was clipped by 6 bases and J by 1 base; unmatched bases: 6. CDR3 size: 15 residues. From germline, CDR1 is MDHEN and CDR2 SYDVKM. This chain's CDR3 is CASSPRTGDNYGYTF. CDR3 bases: TGTGCCAGCAGCCCCCGGACAGGGGATAACTATGGCTACACCTTC.

The genes are TRBV4-1 and TRBJ2-2; 13 bases agree with TRBD2. The trim removed 0 bases at V and 1 base at J, leaving 2 bases unmatched. In germline, CDR1 is MGHRA, CDR2 YSYEKL. This CDR3 comprises 18 residues. CDR3 coding DNA: TGCGCCAGCAGCCAAGAAGGACTAGCGGGAGTGAACACCGGGGAGCTGTTTTTT. Protein: CASSQEGLAGVNTGELFF.

The J gene is TRBJ1-5, the V gene TRBV7-2, with TRBD1 matching 7 bases. Germline loops: CDR1 SGHTA, CDR2 FQGNSA. The CDR3 is 15 amino acids. Trimming took 3 bases from V and 5 from J; bases not matched to a gene: 7. CDR3 sequence (DNA): TGTGCCAGCAGCTTCAGGACAGGAGGGGATCAGCCCCAGCATTTT. Translated, it gives CASSFRTGGDQPQHF. The whole variable domain, filled in from reference TRBV7-2 and TRBJ1-5, reads GAGVSQSPSNKVTEKGKDVELRCDPISGHTALYWYRQSLGQGLEFLIYFQGNSAPDKSGLPSDRFSAERTGGSVSTLTIQRTQQEDSAVYLCASSFRTGGDQPQHFGDGTRLSIL.

This chain joins TRBV28 and TRBJ1-1; 7 bases align to TRBD1. This CDR3 has 11 residues. The V gene end was trimmed by 4 bases and the J gene end by 7 bases; junction bases not matched to a gene: 0. Per germline, CDR1 MDHEN and CDR2 SYDVKM. The chain's CDR3 is CASSSGGEAFF. CDR3 in DNA: TGTGCCAGCAGTTCAGGGGGTGAAGCTTTCTTT.

The chain joins TRBV3-1 (or the pseudogene TRBV3-2) to TRBJ1-4; 7 bases are shared with TRBD1. Germline CDR1 reads LGHDT; CDR2 reads YNNKEL (reference sequence). Trimming cost V 3 bases and J 3 bases; bases outside gene matches: 4. This CDR3 has 15 residues. The CDR3 nucleotides are TGTGCCAGCAGCCAGACAGGGACGCCTAATGAAAAACTGTTTTTT. The encoded protein is CASSQTGTPNEKLFF.

V is TRBV29-1 and J is TRBJ1-2; unclear D gene. Trimming removed 4 bases from V and 8 bases from J, with 14 bases in between. The germline gives CDR1 SQVTM, CDR2 ANQGSEA. The CDR3 is 12 amino acids. The CDR3 nucleotides read TGCAGCGTTGGGGTGGAGGGCGTCGGCTACACCTTC. Translation: CSVGVEGVGYTF. The whole variable domain, remainder taken from reference TRBV29-1 and TRBJ1-2, is SAVISQKPSRDICQRGTSLTIQCQVDSQVTMMFWYRQQPGQSLTLIATANQGSEATYESGFVIDKFPISRPNLTFSTLTVSNMSPEDSSIYLCSVGVEGVGYTFGSGTRLTVV.

The CDR3 region has the DNA TGCGCCAGCAGCCAAGACGCGGGGACAGACTATGAGCAGTTCTTC. The encoded protein is CASSQDAGTDYEQFF. This sequence joins TRBV4-1 and TRBJ2-1; D perhaps matches TRBD1 (7 bases). Germline V gene lookup returns CDR1 MGHRA and CDR2 YSYEKL. This CDR3 has 15 residues. V was trimmed by 0 bases and J by 8 bases, leaving 14 bases between them.

The chain has TRBV4-1 and TRBJ1-2, with 8 bases identical to TRBD1. Trimming at V came to 0 bases and at J to 3 bases, leaving 6 bases not matched to a gene. The CDR3 totals 16 residues. Germline values: CDR1 MGHRA, CDR2 YSYEKL. DNA for the CDR3: TGCGCCAGCAGCCAAGAAGTTGCAGGGGGCGACTATGGCTACACCTTC. Amino acids: CASSQEVAGGDYGYTF.

This clone has more than one count but fewer than ten. The chain combines TRBV2 with TRBJ1-5; 12 bases match TRBD1. Germline-derived CDR1 and CDR2 are SNHLY and FYNNEI. V was pared by 7 bases and J by 7 bases, with 14 bases of the junction left unmatched. The length of the CDR3 is 17 residues. The CDR3 DNA follows: TGTGCCAGCACCGGGACAGGGGGCGGGGGGTTTATCCAGCCCCAGCATTTT. Translating gives CASTGTGGGGFIQPQHF.

This chain joins TRBV28 and TRBJ2-5; 8 nucleotides agree with TRBD1. Germline CDR1 MDHEN, CDR2 SYDVKM. The CDR3 is 13 residues long. V was clipped by 5 bases and J by 7 bases; unmatched bases: 6. The DNA of the CDR3 is TGTGCCAGCAGTCCTGACAGGGGTGGGACCCAGTACTTC. Translated, it gives CASSPDRGGTQYF.

This rearrangement joins TRBV7-2 to TRBJ2-7; 9 nucleotides line up with TRBD2. CDR3 length equals 16 residues. Trimming took 5 bases from V and 0 from J; bases not matched to a gene: 8. Germline V gives CDR1 SGHTA, CDR2 FQGNSA. CDR3 sequence: CASSLTSGFSSYEQYF. CDR3 sequence (DNA): TGTGCCAGCAGCCTGACTAGCGGTTTTAGCTCCTACGAGCAGTACTTC.